A single sample is the source of the 30 T cell receptor beta chains below, sequenced in a study of cytomegalovirus exposure and HLA in healthy donors. The primer mix had 60 Vbeta and 13 Jbeta primers. Data came from immunoSEQ multiplex PCR; TCRdb stores just in-frame clones and leaves some out. The sample data list 150,000 to 200,000 clones. Sequencing was done on a sample of PBMCs. These receptor sequences come from a woman between 55 and 75 years old in good health and CMV-seronegative.

The chain recombines TRBV11-2 with TRBJ1-2; 7 bases line up with TRBD1. Germline V lookup: CDR1 SGHAT, CDR2 FQNNGV. Losses at the gene ends were 5 bases for V and 5 bases for J; bases not matched to a gene: 8. The length of the CDR3 is 14 residues. The CDR3 spells CASSRDRVGYGYTF. The CDR3 coding sequence is TGTGCCAGCAGCCGCGACAGGGTTGGATATGGCTACACCTTC.

The chain joins TRBV4-2 to TRBJ1-5, with D possibly matching TRBD1 (5 bases). The germline CDR1 and CDR2 sequences are LGHNA and YNFKEQ. The V end lost 0 bases, the J end lost 9 bases, and 9 bases lay between the germline ends. The CDR3 runs to 13 residues. The CDR3 DNA reads TGTGCCAGCAGCCAAGACGGGGGAAGGCCCCAGCATTTT. It specifies CASSQDGGRPQHF.

The genes are TRBV6-6 and TRBJ2-3; 11 bases agree with TRBD2. The J segment lost 6 bases and the V segment lost 1 base, leaving 3 bases of the junction unmatched. The germline V gene encodes CDR1 MNHNY and CDR2 SVGAGI (reference sequence). CDR3 length: 15 residues. The CDR3 region has the DNA TGTGCCAGCAGTTACTATAGCGGGGGGGCCGATACGCAGTATTTT. Amino acids: CASSYYSGGADTQYF.

The V call is TRBV7-8, the J call TRBJ2-7; 9 bases match TRBD1. Germline values: CDR1 SGHVS, CDR2 FQNEAQ. V lost 5 bases, J lost 4 bases, and 9 bases stayed unmatched. The CDR3 consists of 15 residues. The CDR3 region has the DNA TGTGCCAGCAGCCTTCGCCGGGACAGGGAGTACGAGCAGTACTTC. This sequence encodes CASSLRRDREYEQYF.

This chain links TRBV6-1 with TRBJ1-4; D may be TRBD1 (6 bases). The length of the CDR3 is 14 residues. Germline V gene data show CDR1 as MNHNS and CDR2 as SASEGT. Trimming shortened V by 8 bases and J by 8 bases, and 18 bases separated the two germline ends. CDR3 residues: CASHQGIGEEKLFF. The CDR3 DNA follows: TGTGCCAGCCACCAGGGGATAGGGGAAGAAAAACTGTTTTTT.

The chain is built from TRBV5-6 and TRBJ2-7; D may be TRBD2 (5 bases). The CDR3 spans 15 residues. Trimming shortened V by 3 bases and J by 4 bases, and 17 bases separated the two germline ends. CDR1 is SGHDT, CDR2 YYEEEE, per germline. CDR3 amino acids: CASSYPSGIPYEQYF. The CDR3, as DNA: TGTGCCAGCAGCTACCCCTCCGGGATCCCATACGAGCAGTACTTC.

The CDR3 region has the DNA TGTGCCAGCAGTGACCGGGACAGAAGCAATCAGCCCCAGCATTTT. Its translation: CASSDRDRSNQPQHF. The chain employs TRBV6-1 and TRBJ1-5; 7 bases map to TRBD1. The germline gives CDR1 MNHNS, CDR2 SASEGT. With 3 bases clipped from V and 1 base from J, the junction kept 3 bases outside the gene matches. There are 15 residues in the CDR3.

On this clone itself: One end of the junction does not line up with germline, which may come from a read error. Other DNA sequences in the sample encode the same CDR3. This chain joins TRBV2 and TRBJ1-1; no reliable D call. This CDR3 comprises 15 residues. The germline V gene encodes CDR1 SNHLY and CDR2 FYNNEI. The chain's CDR3 is CASDGKWELNTEAFF. The CDR3 DNA follows: TGTGCCAGCGACGGGAAGTGGGAATTAAACACTGAGGCTTTCTTT.

The J gene is TRBJ1-1, the V gene TRBV30, with no clear D. The V end lost 7 bases, the J end lost 0 bases, and 15 bases lay between the germline ends. CDR1 is GTSNPN, CDR2 SVGIG, per germline (reference sequence). The length of the CDR3 is 14 residues. CDR3 sequence: CAYQLARLNTEAFF. The CDR3 nucleotides are TGTGCCTACCAATTGGCGAGGCTGAACACTGAAGCTTTCTTT.

In nucleotides, the CDR3 is TGTGCCAGCAGCTTAGGGACTAGCGGGAATGGGGATGAGCAGTTCTTC. Its protein product is CASSLGTSGNGDEQFF. V gene TRBV7-9 combines with J gene TRBJ2-1; 12 bases line up with TRBD2. Trimming at V came to 1 base and at J to 8 bases, leaving 6 bases not matched to a gene. The CDR3 contains 16 residues. CDR1 SEHNR and CDR2 FQNEAQ come from the germline V gene (reference sequence).

With respect to this clone: The same CDR3 also results from other DNA sequences found in this sample. The J gene is TRBJ1-5, the V gene TRBV11-2, with D possibly TRBD1 on 5 matching bases. The CDR3 loop spans 14 amino acids. From germline, CDR1 is SGHAT and CDR2 FQNNGV. The V end was cut by 0 bases, the J end by 6 bases, with 9 bases between. DNA for the CDR3: TGTGCCAGCAGCTTAGAGGGGGGGGGTCAGCCCCAGCATTTT. It codes for CASSLEGGGQPQHF. Together with reference TRBV11-2 and TRBJ1-5, the CDR3 gives the full variable domain: EAGVAQSPRYKIIEKRQSVAFWCNPISGHATLYWYQQILGQGPKLLIQFQNNGVVDDSQLPKDRFSAERLKGVDSTLKIQPAKLEDSAVYLCASSLEGGGQPQHFGDGTRLSIL.

This sequence joins TRBV9 and TRBJ1-1, with D possibly being TRBD1 (5 bases). CDR3 length equals 12 residues. CDR1 SGDLS and CDR2 YYNGEE come from the germline V gene. V dropped 0 bases and J dropped 6 bases, with 6 bases sitting between them. The CDR3 DNA is TGTGCCAGCAGCGTAGAGGGGTCTGAAGCTTTCTTT. Its protein is CASSVEGSEAFF. The whole variable domain, remainder taken from reference TRBV9 and TRBJ1-1, is DSGVTQTPKHLITATGQRVTLRCSPRSGDLSVYWYQQSLDQGLQFLIQYYNGEERAKGNILERFSAQQFPDLHSELNLSSLELGDSALYFCASSVEGSEAFFGQGTRLTVV.

The rearrangement uses TRBV14 and TRBJ2-2; the D is unclear. Germline lookup yields CDR1 SGHDN and CDR2 FVKESK. The CDR3 length is 14 residues. Trimming took 4 bases from V and 2 from J, leaving 8 bases between them. DNA of the CDR3: TGTGCCAGCAGCCCGAGGATCAACACCGGGGAGCTGTTTTTT. It codes for CASSPRINTGELFF.

The chain couples TRBV10-3 to TRBJ2-1; TRBD1 might be the D (5 bases). There are 14 residues in the CDR3. Germline CDR1 is ENHRY and CDR2 is SYGVKD. V was pared by 3 bases and J by 5 bases, with 11 bases between. CDR3 region: CAISDPDSDNEQFF. The CDR3 DNA sequence: TGTGCCATCAGTGACCCAGACAGTGACAATGAGCAGTTCTTC.

The chain uses TRBV19 and TRBJ2-7; TRBD2 matches at 9 bases. The CDR3 has 14 residues. Germline CDR1 and CDR2: LNHDA and SQIVND (reference sequence). J gave up 5 bases and V 1 base, and 3 bases lay outside the gene matches. CDR3 loop: CASSIVGTSNEQYF. CDR3 nucleotides: TGTGCCAGTAGTATAGTCGGGACTAGCAACGAGCAGTACTTC.

The chain is built from TRBV29-1 and TRBJ2-3, with TRBD1 matching 8 bases. The CDR3 totals 14 residues. The V segment lost 5 bases and the J segment 2 bases; nucleotides outside the gene matches: 6. The germline gives CDR1 SQVTM, CDR2 ANQGSEA. The CDR3 loop reads CSVFRGQDTDTQYF. The CDR3 DNA reads TGCAGCGTTTTTCGGGGACAGGACACAGATACGCAGTATTTT.

CDR3 amino acids: CASSFTGESNQPQHF. In DNA, the CDR3 is TGCGCCAGCAGCTTCACAGGGGAAAGCAATCAGCCCCAGCATTTT. The rearrangement links TRBV5-1 to TRBJ1-5; 7 nucleotides line up with TRBD1. The V gene's germline CDR1 is SGHRS and CDR2 YFSETQ. The length of the CDR3 is 15 residues. The V segment lost 2 bases and the J segment 1 base; nucleotides outside the gene matches: 3.

The J gene is TRBJ2-7, the V gene TRBV28, with 8 bases matching TRBD1. Germline V gene sequence: CDR1 MDHEN, CDR2 SYDVKM. The V gene end was trimmed by 6 bases and the J gene end by 6 bases; junction bases not matched to a gene: 19. The CDR3 extends over 17 amino acids. DNA of the CDR3: TGTGCCAGCAGCAGAGGGGTCCGGTCACAGGGGGAAATCGAGCAGTACTTC. Protein sequence: CASSRGVRSQGEIEQYF. Supplemented by reference TRBV28 and TRBJ2-7, the full variable domain reads DVKVTQSSRYLVKRTGEKVFLECVQDMDHENMFWYRQDPGLGLRLIYFSYDVKMKEKGDIPEGYSVSREKKERFSLILESASTNQTSMYLCASSRGVRSQGEIEQYFGPGTRLTVT.

This chain uses TRBV5-1 with TRBJ2-3; 13 nucleotides match TRBD2. The CDR3 loop spans 16 amino acids. V lost 4 bases to trimming and J lost 0 bases; unmatched junction nucleotides: 2. Germline lookup yields CDR1 SGHRS and CDR2 YFSETQ. The CDR3 spells CASSPLAGGSTDTQYF. The DNA of the CDR3 is TGCGCCAGCAGCCCACTAGCGGGAGGGAGCACAGATACGCAGTATTTT.

The chain carries TRBV7-6 and TRBJ2-1, with 12 nucleotides matching TRBD2. In germline, CDR1 is SGHVS, CDR2 FNYEAQ. The V segment lost 5 bases and the J segment 6 bases; nucleotides outside the gene matches: 8. The CDR3 totals 16 residues. CDR3 bases: TGTGCCAGCAGCCCGTCTAGCGGGAGGGCCTCCAATGAGCAGTTCTTC. As protein: CASSPSSGRASNEQFF.

The chain carries TRBV5-4 and TRBJ1-2, with a tentative D call TRBD1 (5 bases). The germline V and J ends were trimmed by 0 bases and 5 bases, with 5 bases remaining between them. The V gene's germline CDR1 is SGHNT and CDR2 YYREEE (reference sequence). The length of the CDR3 is 12 residues. The DNA of the CDR3 is TGTGCCAGCAGCTTGGAGGGGTATGGCTACACCTTC. Translating it yields CASSLEGYGYTF.

The chain is built from TRBV6-6 and TRBJ1-1, with D possibly matching TRBD1 (6 bases). CDR1 and CDR2 from the germline V gene are MNHNY and SVGAGI (reference sequence). The CDR3 totals 14 residues. Trimming left V 2 bases short and J 2 bases short, with 9 bases between. The CDR3, as DNA: TGTGCCAGCAGTTACGGGGGCATAAACACTGAAGCTTTCTTT. Translation: CASSYGGINTEAFF.

The genes are TRBV5-6 and TRBJ1-3; D is ambiguous. This CDR3 is built from 12 residues. Trimming stripped 7 bases from V and 4 bases from J, with 9 bases between. Germline CDR1 is SGHDT and CDR2 is YYEEEE. For the CDR3, the DNA is TGTGCCAGCGGTTCGGGAGGAAACACCATATATTTT. This codes for CASGSGGNTIYF. Supplemented by reference TRBV5-6 and TRBJ1-3, the full variable domain reads DAGVTQSPTHLIKTRGQQVTLRCSPKSGHDTVSWYQQALGQGPQFIFQYYEEEERQRGNFPDRFSGHQFPNYSSELNVNALLLGDSALYLCASGSGGNTIYFGEGSWLTVV.

V gene TRBV6-1 combines with J gene TRBJ2-3; D may be TRBD2 (7 bases). This CDR3 is 17 amino acids long. Germline V CDR1 and CDR2: MNHNS, SASEGT. V lost 2 bases, J lost 5 bases, and 20 bases lay in between. The CDR3 DNA reads as TGTGCCAGCAGTGAATTTAGGCTAGCGGAGGGGGGAGATACGCAGTATTTT. It encodes CASSEFRLAEGGDTQYF.

The rearrangement joins TRBV7-9 to TRBJ1-4; possible D gene TRBD1, 5 bases. This CDR3 is 16 amino acids long. With 0 bases removed from V and 8 bases from J, the gap between germline ends came to 16 bases. Germline CDR1 is SEHNR and CDR2 is FQNEAQ (reference sequence). CDR3 loop: CASSLAATGEPEKLFF. CDR3 nucleotides: TGTGCCAGCAGCTTAGCGGCCACAGGCGAACCCGAAAAACTGTTTTTT. The complete variable domain, with remaining parts taken from reference TRBV7-9 and TRBJ1-4, reads DTGVSQNPRHKITKRGQNVTFRCDPISEHNRLYWYRQTLGQGPEFLTYFQNEAQLEKSRLLSDRFSAERPKGSFSTLEIQRTEQGDSAMYLCASSLAATGEPEKLFFGSGTQLSVL.

V gene TRBV2 combines with J gene TRBJ2-5; D is perhaps TRBD1 (7 bases). Germline loops: CDR1 SNHLY, CDR2 FYNNEI. The V and J ends lost 6 bases and 2 bases respectively, with 10 bases between them. This CDR3 contains 13 residues. CDR3 bases: TGTGCCAGCAGGACAGGGAGGCAAGAGACCCAGTACTTC. Its translation: CASRTGRQETQYF.

The rearrangement joins TRBV7-6 to TRBJ2-7, with D hard to call. The CDR3 is made up of 14 amino acids. Germline V CDR1 and CDR2: SGHVS, FNYEAQ. Trimming removed 3 bases at V and 0 bases at J, with 9 bases between. CDR3 DNA: TGTGCCAGCAGCTTGGGCCGAAGCTCCTACGAGCAGTACTTC. The encoded protein is CASSLGRSSYEQYF. Using reference TRBV7-6 and TRBJ2-7 for the parts outside the CDR3, the full variable domain is GAGVSQSPRYKVTKRGQDVALRCDPISGHVSLYWYRQALGQGPEFLTYFNYEAQQDKSGLPNDRFSAERPEGSISTLTIQRTEQRDSAMYRCASSLGRSSYEQYFGPGTRLTVT.

The chain carries TRBV19 and TRBJ2-3; D is unclear. The ends were cut back, 5 bases at V and 7 bases at J, with 13 bases in the middle. The CDR3 runs to 13 residues. Germline V lookup: CDR1 LNHDA, CDR2 SQIVND (reference sequence). CDR3 sequence: CASSLTHFNTQYF. The CDR3 bases are TGTGCCAGTAGTCTTACCCACTTTAATACGCAGTATTTT.

The chain recombines TRBV19 with TRBJ2-6, with TRBD2 as a possible D gene (5 bases). Per the germline V gene, CDR1 is LNHDA and CDR2 is SQIVND (reference sequence). This CDR3 spans 14 amino acids. Trimming left V 8 bases short and J 1 base short, with 9 bases between. This CDR3 is CASGSGSGANVLTF. In DNA form, the CDR3 reads TGTGCCAGTGGCAGCGGTTCTGGGGCCAACGTCCTGACTTTC. The variable domain in full, completed from reference TRBV19 and TRBJ2-6, reads DGGITQSPKYLFRKEGQNVTLSCEQNLNHDAMYWYRQDPGQGLRLIYYSQIVNDFQKGDIAEGYSVSREKKESFPLTVTSAQKNPTAFYLCASGSGSGANVLTFGAGSRLTVL.

Written as DNA, the CDR3 is TGTGCCAGCAGCGCGACACCGAACACTGAAGCTTTCTTT. It is translated as CASSATPNTEAFF. The chain is built from TRBV13 and TRBJ1-1; D uncertain. Looked up from germline, CDR1 is PRHDT and CDR2 is FYEKMQ (reference sequence). V was cut by 5 bases and J by 1 base, with 8 bases left in between. The CDR3 has 13 residues. The variable domain in full, completed from reference TRBV13 and TRBJ1-1, reads AAGVIQSPRHLIKEKRETATLKCYPIPRHDTVYWYQQGPGQDPQFLISFYEKMQSDKGSIPDRFSAQQFSDYHSELNMSSLELGDSALYFCASSATPNTEAFFGQGTRLTVV.